Each of the 3 T cell receptor beta chains below was sequenced from the same sample in a study of multiple sclerosis patients with progressive multifocal leukoencephalopathy. Time point: before natalizumab initiation. The assay was immunoSEQ multiplex PCR, and TCRdb's table has in-frame clones only and misses some. Among more than 30,000 clones listed, around nine tenths were seen once. Sequencing was performed on PBMCs. All receptors come from a human donor with multiple sclerosis.

The V and J genes are TRBV18 and TRBJ1-1, with 9 bases fitting TRBD1. The CDR3 length is 14 residues. Germline V gene sequence: CDR1 KGHSH, CDR2 LQKENI. J lost 6 bases, V lost 3 bases, and 5 bases had no gene match. Written as DNA, the CDR3 is TGTGCCAGCTCACCGGGACAGGGATACTCTGAAGCTTTCTTT. Translated: CASSPGQGYSEAFF.

The rearrangement joins TRBV27 to TRBJ2-1; D assignment may be TRBD1 or TRBD2 (5 bases each). The germline gives CDR1 MNHEY, CDR2 SMNVEV (reference sequence). The CDR3 is made up of 17 amino acids. V shed 1 base and J shed 6 bases, with 19 bases lying between them. This chain's CDR3 is CASSLLGVSLDANEQFF. The CDR3 nucleotides are TGTGCCAGCAGTTTATTGGGGGTTTCCCTCGACGCCAATGAGCAGTTCTTC.

The V and J genes are TRBV19 and TRBJ1-1; TRBD1 aligns across 11 bases. The CDR3 length is 16 residues. CDR1 is LNHDA and CDR2 is SQIVND in the germline V gene (reference sequence). Trimming took 7 bases from V and 0 from J; bases not matched to a gene: 7. The CDR3 nucleotides read TGTGCCAGTACCAGCGGGACAGGGGGAATGAACACTGAAGCTTTCTTT. The encoded protein is CASTSGTGGMNTEAFF.